This T cell receptor beta chain emerged from a study of T cells in Graves' hyperthyroidism and ophthalmopathy (dated by TCRdb to between 2018 and 2020). Background for the entire study: A discovery cohort of around 98 patients, about 43 with Graves' ophthalmopathy and 57 with stable Graves' hyperthyroidism, was used to find distinguishing TCR V-J signatures. The paper reports TCR Vbeta CDR3 sequencing of some 140 peripheral blood samples: under 45 ophthalmopathy, under 80 hyperthyroidism and 17 progressor patients. Prospective prediction of ophthalmopathy was tested in an independent validation cohort of 18 to 20 hyperthyroidism patients and some 17 patients who later progressed to ophthalmopathy. Thyroid tissue and blood T-cell repertoires from about six Graves' hyperthyroidism patients were also compared in the study. The 75 to 100 discovery patients were randomly split 7:3 into training and test sets. After sampling, hyperthyroidism patients received methimazole starting at 30 mg daily, and ophthalmopathy patients received high-dose intravenous methylprednisolone. Overall results and qualifications from the work: During validation, the model predicted progression to ophthalmopathy a median of approximately 7 months ahead of onset, with approximately 71% sensitivity and around 73% specificity. Sample size was not statistically predetermined, and blinding of investigators to group allocation was not performed. Blood samples also contained most of the expanded thyroid clonotypes (frequency above 0.001), which suggests that blood repertoires may reflect thyroid immune responses. Ophthalmopathy was separated from stable hyperthyroidism by a 13 V-J signature model, with around 88% sensitivity and approximately 81% specificity obtained in cross-validation and 80%/75% obtained in testing.

Spanning cysteine to phenylalanine, the CDR3 consists of 15 amino acids. The sequence is cut down to CDR3 DNA, 45 bases in frame from base 1. V is trimmed back by 5 bases and J by 0 bases, and the junction contains 6 bases that no gene match accounts for. Per the germline V gene, MDHEN is the CDR1 and SYDVKM is the CDR2. The study excluded patients with uncontrolled infections, other autoimmune diseases, pregnancy or lactation. Diagnoses were based on clinical symptoms, serum thyroxine and TRAb, thyroid ultrasound and orbital computed tomography. Total RNA was extracted with Trizol reagent, and quality was checked on an Agilent 2100 Bioanalyzer. With regard to this clonotype: Its antigen is unknown. No much larger clone is present one base from it, and per-base qualities are unavailable.

TCR beta CDR3 regions were amplified from RNA transcripts. For the first round of RT-PCR on the TCR CDR3, the HTBI primer set was used together with the Qiagen OneStep RT-PCR kit. The libraries were constructed in a second round of multiplex PCR and then size-selected and purified. Paired-end sequencing of the libraries was performed with 100 bp reads on an Illumina HiSeq2000. The source study handled its data this way. SOAPnuke was used to process the raw data, throwing out any read that contained adapters or uncalled bases, had a mean Phred below 15, or lacked an exact constant-primer or identifier match. COPE v1.2.5 was used to merge the high-quality paired reads, and each unique nucleotide sequence was defined as a clonotype. MiTCR v1.1 was used to align clonotypes to the IMGT TRBV, TRBD and TRBJ reference segments. Analysis was restricted to V-J combinations with a frequency above 0.0001, which covered about 99% of repertoires. A TCS score was defined as the ratio between F50 (clonal expansion) and ExV (chaos), using BLOSUM62-based TCRdist between CDR3 peptides within each V-J. Welch's t-statistics and random forest reduced fewer than 600 V-J features to some 14, which were used in a naive Bayes classifier (R e1071). The Morisita-Horn index was used to measure how similar the thyroid and blood repertoires were. The public reads were run again by TCRdb, first through fastp at Q25 and then through MiXCR, and only productive beta chains were kept. Rows are combined by CDR3 protein, so each entry shows the most common genes and DNA. The V and J calls reflect TCRdb's pipeline rather than the authors' work. The sample data list a few hundred thousand distinct CDR3 sequences, and roughly 50% of these were observed just once. The top ten constitute under 20% of the sample.

The sample consisted of peripheral blood or thyroid tissue (not recorded which). This receptor was identified in an adult woman with Graves' disease, either hyperthyroidism or ophthalmopathy (not recorded which). The sequence is built from TRBV28 and TRBJ2-7, and TRBD1 matches 8 of the central bases. Here the CDR3 is given as CASSLPDRGSYEQYF. The nucleotide sequence reads TGTGCCAGCAGTCTTCCCGACAGGGGCTCCTACGAGCAGTACTTC.